The 11 T cell receptor beta chains below all came from one sample that was sequenced in a study of OX40 agonist ivuxolimab in advanced cancers. Using immunoSEQ multiplex PCR, the repertoire was profiled, and TCRdb retains in-frame clones only, with some absent. The top ten hold about 2.1% of the sample, which has some 85,000 clones, roughly nine tenths seen once. This material consisted of CD4+ or CD8+ T cells sorted from blood, taken in a trial of the OX40 agonist ivuxolimab. All receptors derive from an adult with an advanced solid tumor such as melanoma, head and neck, liver or kidney cancer.

This sequence joins TRBV2 and TRBJ2-1, with 9 bases lining up with TRBD2. CDR3 size: 15 residues. CDR1 SNHLY and CDR2 FYNNEI come from the germline V gene. V was clipped by 4 bases and J by 3 bases; unmatched bases: 4. The CDR3 is CASSVEREVYNEQFF. In nucleotides, the CDR3 is TGTGCCAGCAGTGTCGAGCGGGAGGTCTACAATGAGCAGTTCTTC.

The chain carries TRBV7-2 and TRBJ2-1; 11 positions agree with TRBD2. CDR3 length: 17 amino acids. J lost 2 bases, V lost 0 bases, and 3 bases had no gene match. Germline values: CDR1 SGHTA, CDR2 FQGNSA. The CDR3 DNA reads as TGTGCCAGCAGCTTAGCCCTAGCGGGAGGTCCCTACAATGAGCAGTTCTTC. Amino acids: CASSLALAGGPYNEQFF.

The genes are TRBV5-1 and TRBJ2-5, with 13 bases identical to TRBD2. Germline trimming cut 4 bases from V and 4 bases from J; bases unmatched to any gene: 7. Germline V gene sequence: CDR1 SGHRS, CDR2 YFSETQ. The CDR3 totals 16 residues. The CDR3 sequence: CASSTGLAGVSETQYF. CDR3 coding DNA: TGCGCCAGCAGCACCGGACTAGCGGGAGTTTCAGAGACCCAGTACTTC.

V gene TRBV19 combines with J gene TRBJ1-5; D is undetermined. The CDR3 length is 15 residues. Deletions cut 3 bases from V and 1 base from J, with 10 bases between. Germline values: CDR1 LNHDA, CDR2 SQIVND (reference sequence). DNA for the CDR3: TGTGCCAGTAGTATGTCCTTAGGGAGCAATCAGCCCCAGCATTTT. This encodes CASSMSLGSNQPQHF. Supplemented by reference TRBV19 and TRBJ1-5, the full variable domain reads DGGITQSPKYLFRKEGQNVTLSCEQNLNHDAMYWYRQDPGQGLRLIYYSQIVNDFQKGDIAEGYSVSREKKESFPLTVTSAQKNPTAFYLCASSMSLGSNQPQHFGDGTRLSIL.

The chain has TRBV21-1 and TRBJ2-7; the listed D gene, TRBD2, was not tested against the DNA. TRBV21-1 is listed as a pseudogene. The CDR3 is 14 amino acids. The CDR3 bases are TGTGCCAGCAGCAAACCCCTCCTGTCCTACGAGCAGTACTTC. Amino acid sequence: CASSKPLLSYEQYF.

In the case of this clone: At one end, the junction sequence differs from germline, possibly due to a read error. The chain is built from TRBV10-2 and TRBJ1-2; D unclear. The CDR3 has 12 amino acids. Germline V lookup: CDR1 WSHSY, CDR2 SAAADI. Here the CDR3 reads CASTGGNYGYAF. Written as DNA, the CDR3 is TGCGCCAGCACCGGCGGGAACTATGGCTACGCCTTC.

The chain recombines TRBV28 with TRBJ1-1; no definite D call. Trimming took off 5 bases at V and 11 bases at J, with 18 bases between the two ends. The germline V gene has CDR1 MDHEN and CDR2 SYDVKM. CDR3 length equals 13 residues. Here the CDR3 reads CASSAVYPTGAFF. The DNA for the CDR3 is TGTGCCAGCAGTGCCGTATATCCCACCGGGGCTTTCTTT. Full variable domain (outside the CDR3, taken from reference TRBV28 and TRBJ1-1): DVKVTQSSRYLVKRTGEKVFLECVQDMDHENMFWYRQDPGLGLRLIYFSYDVKMKEKGDIPEGYSVSREKKERFSLILESASTNQTSMYLCASSAVYPTGAFFGQGTRLTVV.

The chain is built from TRBV5-4 and TRBJ2-3; weak D call: TRBD2 (5 bases). CDR3 size: 15 residues. V was cut by 3 bases and J by 0 bases, with 11 bases left in between. CDR1 and CDR2 from the germline V gene are SGHNT and YYREEE (reference sequence). CDR3 coding DNA: TGTGCCAGCAGCTCGGACTCTAAGAGCACAGATACGCAGTATTTT. Protein product: CASSSDSKSTDTQYF.

This clone was counted only a few times. V gene TRBV5-1 combines with J gene TRBJ2-7; D gene ambiguous. V was pared by 4 bases and J by 1 base, with 18 bases between. This CDR3 is built from 16 residues. Germline V CDR1 and CDR2: SGHRS, YFSETQ. The CDR3 region has the DNA TGCGCCAGCAGCCCCGACTCCCCCAGTGATTCCTACGAGCAGTACTTC. It translates to CASSPDSPSDSYEQYF.

This chain uses TRBV5-6 with TRBJ1-2; D may be TRBD1 (6 bases). This CDR3 spans 12 amino acids. The V end lost 6 bases, the J end lost 7 bases, and 13 bases lay between the germline ends. The germline V gene encodes CDR1 SGHDT and CDR2 YYEEEE. CDR3 coding DNA: TGTGCCAGCACTCTCGCAGGGGCTGGCTACACCTTC. It codes for CASTLAGAGYTF.

This chain connects TRBV28 to TRBJ1-1, with D hard to call. The CDR3 is 12 residues long. Trimming removed 6 bases from V and 6 bases from J, with 11 bases in between. Germline CDR1 and CDR2: MDHEN and SYDVKM. DNA for the CDR3: TGTGCCAGCAGACTTCCCCGAGCTGAAGCTTTCTTT. Its translation is CASRLPRAEAFF.